Reported below is one TCR beta chain. Its antigen is not identified. Other DNA sequences in the sample encode the same CDR3. This CDR3 is 14 amino acids long. The V and J ends lost 6 bases and 3 bases respectively, with 16 bases between them. In germline, CDR1 is SQVTM, CDR2 ANQGSEA. Treatment described: oral pan-JAK inhibitor, 5-10 mg twice daily. This sample is part of a study of CD8+ T cells in alopecia areata. About the study: Treated patients were given oral tofacitinib, which was dosed at 5 to 10 mg twice daily. General study points: Lesional scalp, notably in alopecia totalis/universalis, had clonality above that of normal scalp.

cDNA prepared by RNA extraction and subsequent reverse transcription served as the template for sequencing. TCRdb's copy holds only in-frame clones and misses some; the assay was immunoSEQ multiplex PCR. Of about 190,000 clones listed, around 60% are singletons. The V gene is TRBV29-1, the J gene TRBJ2-3, with D perhaps TRBD1 or TRBD2 (6 bases each). The sample here was CD4+ T cells sorted from blood, taken at week 4, from a patient treated with tofacitinib. This clonotype was sampled from a human donor with alopecia areata. The CDR3 coding sequence is TGCAGCGTCCTCCCCCGGGGGCTAACAGATACGCAGTATTTT. The encoded protein is CSVLPRGLTDTQYF.